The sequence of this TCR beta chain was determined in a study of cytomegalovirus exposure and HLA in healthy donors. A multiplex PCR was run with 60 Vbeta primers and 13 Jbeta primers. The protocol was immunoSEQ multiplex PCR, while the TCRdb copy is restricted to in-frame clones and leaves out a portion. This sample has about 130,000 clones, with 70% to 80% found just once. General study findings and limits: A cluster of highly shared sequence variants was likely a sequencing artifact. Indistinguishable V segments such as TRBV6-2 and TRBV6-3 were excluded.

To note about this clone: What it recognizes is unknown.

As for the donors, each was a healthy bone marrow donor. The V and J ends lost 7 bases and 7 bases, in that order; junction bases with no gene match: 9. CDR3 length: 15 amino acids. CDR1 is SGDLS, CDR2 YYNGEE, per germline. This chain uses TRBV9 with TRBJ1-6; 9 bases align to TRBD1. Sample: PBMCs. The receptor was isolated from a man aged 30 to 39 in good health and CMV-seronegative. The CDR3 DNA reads TGTGCCAGCTCGTTGTCGGACAGGGGAAATTCACCCCTCCACTTT. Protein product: CASSLSDRGNSPLHF.